Listed below are T cell receptor beta chains from one sample, sequenced in a study of CD8 T cells in Susac syndrome. TCRdb recomputed calls from the immunoSEQ multiplex PCR reads with MiXCR, one row per CDR3 protein. The sample yields around 170,000 distinct CDR3 sequences, approximately 95% seen once. The sample consisted of CD8+ T cells from PBMCs. Every receptor here comes from a human donor with Susac syndrome. Each CDR3 is given with its conserved first and last residue. Fields, in order: CDR3 DNA, CDR3 protein, clone size, J gene, V gene, D gene. The D gene is left open where the match is weak. Expanded clones get a size class; other rows say once, few or many, or leave the size out.

CDR3 DNA: TGTGCCAGCAGTATTCTCCCGGGACAGGGTGGAAAACTGTTTTTT; CDR3 protein: CASSILPGQGGKLFF; clone size: -; J gene: TRBJ1-4; V gene: TRBV5-6; D gene: TRBD1
CDR3 DNA: TGTGCCAGCAGAGCCGGGACAGGGGTTTCACCCCTCCACTTT; CDR3 protein: CASRAGTGVSPLHF; clone size: -; J gene: TRBJ1-6; V gene: TRBV7-9; D gene: TRBD1
CDR3 DNA: TGTGCCAGCAGCTTAGGTGTCGCGGGGGGAGGCACAGATACGCAGTATTTT; CDR3 protein: CASSLGVAGGGTDTQYF; clone size: -; J gene: TRBJ2-3; V gene: TRBV13; D gene: TRBD2
CDR3 DNA: TGCAGCGTACTCGGACAGGGGGCGACCGGCTACACCTTC; CDR3 protein: CSVLGQGATGYTF; clone size: -; J gene: TRBJ1-2; V gene: TRBV29-1; D gene: TRBD1
CDR3 DNA: TGTGCCAGCAGCTTAGGGGCCCTCACCGAGGCGCAGTATTTT; CDR3 protein: CASSLGALTEAQYF; clone size: -; J gene: TRBJ2-3; V gene: TRBV7-8; D gene: -
CDR3 DNA: TGTGCCTGGAGAGTGGTCCCGAATGGGATCTATGGCTACACCTTC; CDR3 protein: CAWRVVPNGIYGYTF; clone size: -; J gene: TRBJ1-2; V gene: TRBV30; D gene: -
CDR3 DNA: TGTGCCTGGGCAGGACTGAGACTCAGCGAGCAGTACTTC; CDR3 protein: CAWAGLRLSEQYF; clone size: -; J gene: TRBJ2-7; V gene: TRBV30; D gene: -
CDR3 DNA: TGTGCCAGCAGTGAAAAGACAGGCGCCACTAGGTGGATGTTTTTT; CDR3 protein: CASSEKTGATRWMFF; clone size: -; J gene: TRBJ1-4; V gene: TRBV2; D gene: -
CDR3 DNA: TGCAGTGCTAGGGACAGGGGGCGCATCGAGCAGTACTTC; CDR3 protein: CSARDRGRIEQYF; clone size: -; J gene: TRBJ2-7; V gene: TRBV20-1; D gene: TRBD1
CDR3 DNA: TGTGCCAGCAGCTTGGGGGAGGGCCTCGGAGAGACCCAGTACTTC; CDR3 protein: CASSLGEGLGETQYF; clone size: -; J gene: TRBJ2-5; V gene: TRBV5-6; D gene: TRBD2
CDR3 DNA: TGTGCCAGCAGCGTAGGTTTCGGGGGGCAAGAGACCCAGTACTTC; CDR3 protein: CASSVGFGGQETQYF; clone size: -; J gene: TRBJ2-5; V gene: TRBV9; D gene: TRBD2
CDR3 DNA: TGTGCCAGCAGCCCTCGAGGGCAGGAGGGGCAGTACTTC; CDR3 protein: CASSPRGQEGQYF; clone size: -; J gene: TRBJ2-7; V gene: TRBV7-9; D gene: -
CDR3 DNA: TGTGCCAGCAGCCGCCGGGGCCTCTCCTACGAGCAGTACTTC; CDR3 protein: CASSRRGLSYEQYF; clone size: -; J gene: TRBJ2-7; V gene: TRBV6-5; D gene: -
CDR3 DNA: TGTGCCAGCAGAGATGACAGATACACTGAAGCTTTCTTT; CDR3 protein: CASRDDRYTEAFF; clone size: -; J gene: TRBJ1-1; V gene: TRBV6-2/TRBV6-3; D gene: -
CDR3 DNA: TGCAGCGCAGGGCCCGGGGATCAGCCCCAGCATTTT; CDR3 protein: CSAGPGDQPQHF; clone size: -; J gene: TRBJ1-5; V gene: TRBV29-1; D gene: -
CDR3 DNA: TGCGCCAGCAGCGCAAAGGACAGGGGGCTATCCGGGGAGCTGTTTTTT; CDR3 protein: CASSAKDRGLSGELFF; clone size: -; J gene: TRBJ2-2; V gene: TRBV4-1; D gene: TRBD1
CDR3 DNA: TGTGCCAGCAGTTTTAGCGGTAATTCACCCCTCCACTTT; CDR3 protein: CASSFSGNSPLHF; clone size: -; J gene: TRBJ1-6; V gene: TRBV27; D gene: -
CDR3 DNA: TGCAGTGCTAGTGTCAGGGACAATGAGCAGTTCTTC; CDR3 protein: CSASVRDNEQFF; clone size: -; J gene: TRBJ2-1; V gene: TRBV20-1; D gene: -
CDR3 DNA: TGCAGTGCTAGTCTTCCGGGCTCTGGGGCCAACGTCCTGACTTTC; CDR3 protein: CSASLPGSGANVLTF; clone size: -; J gene: TRBJ2-6; V gene: TRBV20-1; D gene: -
CDR3 DNA: TGCAGTGCTAGAGTGGGGTCGAAGAACACTGAAGCTTTCTTT; CDR3 protein: CSARVGSKNTEAFF; clone size: once; J gene: TRBJ1-1; V gene: TRBV20-1; D gene: -
CDR3 DNA: TGTGCCAGCAGTTTAGTGAGTAATCTACAAGAGACCCAGTACTTC; CDR3 protein: CASSLVSNLQETQYF; clone size: -; J gene: TRBJ2-5; V gene: TRBV28; D gene: -
CDR3 DNA: TGTGCCAGCAGCCAAGAGGACAGACTGGGGACTGAAGCTTTCTTT; CDR3 protein: CASSQEDRLGTEAFF; clone size: -; J gene: TRBJ1-1; V gene: TRBV4-2; D gene: -
CDR3 DNA: TGCAGCTCGGCGGGGGGTAGCGGGGGCAATGAGCAGTTCTTC; CDR3 protein: CSSAGGSGGNEQFF; clone size: -; J gene: TRBJ2-1; V gene: TRBV29-1; D gene: TRBD2
CDR3 DNA: TGTGCCACCAGTGATCACGGGACACCGAACACCGGGGAGCTGTTTTTT; CDR3 protein: CATSDHGTPNTGELFF; clone size: once; J gene: TRBJ2-2; V gene: TRBV24-1; D gene: -
CDR3 DNA: TGTGCCAGCAGTGAAGGAGGACTAGCGGGAATAAAGACCCAGTACTTC; CDR3 protein: CASSEGGLAGIKTQYF; clone size: -; J gene: TRBJ2-5; V gene: TRBV2; D gene: TRBD2
CDR3 DNA: TGTGCCGCGGCACAGACTTCCTACAATGAGCAGTTCTTC; CDR3 protein: CAAAQTSYNEQFF; clone size: -; J gene: TRBJ2-1; V gene: TRBV27; D gene: -
CDR3 DNA: TGTGCCAGCAGCCAAGATTTGCCAGGGGGCGTGACTGAAGCTTTCTTT; CDR3 protein: CASSQDLPGGVTEAFF; clone size: -; J gene: TRBJ1-1; V gene: TRBV3-1; D gene: TRBD1
CDR3 DNA: TGTGCCAGCAGTCCGACAGGGATCTATGGCTACACCTTC; CDR3 protein: CASSPTGIYGYTF; clone size: few; J gene: TRBJ1-2; V gene: TRBV12-3/TRBV12-4; D gene: TRBD1
CDR3 DNA: TGTGCCAGCAGCGTGGGGACAGGGGACAATCAGCCCCAGCATTTT; CDR3 protein: CASSVGTGDNQPQHF; clone size: once; J gene: TRBJ1-5; V gene: TRBV9; D gene: TRBD1
CDR3 DNA: TGTGCCAGCAGCCCCCAAAACCTCGGGACTAGCGGGATGGGTGAGCAGTTCTTC; CDR3 protein: CASSPQNLGTSGMGEQFF; clone size: -; J gene: TRBJ2-1; V gene: TRBV7-9; D gene: TRBD2
CDR3 DNA: TGTGCCAGCGCCTCTGGGGAGACCCAGTACTTC; CDR3 protein: CASASGETQYF; clone size: -; J gene: TRBJ2-5; V gene: TRBV4-2; D gene: -
CDR3 DNA: TGCGCCAGCGGGCTCTCCCGGTCCAATGAGCAGTTCTTC; CDR3 protein: CASGLSRSNEQFF; clone size: -; J gene: TRBJ2-1; V gene: TRBV5-1; D gene: -
CDR3 DNA: TGCGCCAGCAGCCCTGCAACGGGACTAGCGGGATTAGAAGAGACCCAGTACTTC; CDR3 protein: CASSPATGLAGLEETQYF; clone size: -; J gene: TRBJ2-5; V gene: TRBV4-1; D gene: TRBD2
CDR3 DNA: TGCGCCAGCAGCCGCCCTCCGACTAGCGATGAGCAGTTCTTC; CDR3 protein: CASSRPPTSDEQFF; clone size: -; J gene: TRBJ2-1; V gene: TRBV4-1; D gene: TRBD2
CDR3 DNA: TGCGCCAGCAGCCTAAAAGGCGATAGCGGGCAGTTCTTC; CDR3 protein: CASSLKGDSGQFF; clone size: once; J gene: TRBJ2-1; V gene: TRBV4-1; D gene: -
CDR3 DNA: TGTGCCAGCAGTGAACTAGCGGGGACCAACGAGCAGTACTTC; CDR3 protein: CASSELAGTNEQYF; clone size: -; J gene: TRBJ2-7; V gene: TRBV2; D gene: TRBD2
CDR3 DNA: TGTGCCAGCAGCCAGTCCGGGGCCTACAATGAGCAGTTCTTC; CDR3 protein: CASSQSGAYNEQFF; clone size: -; J gene: TRBJ2-1; V gene: TRBV7-3; D gene: -
CDR3 DNA: TGTGCCAGCAGTCCCCGGGTCACCCAAGAGACCCAGTACTTC; CDR3 protein: CASSPRVTQETQYF; clone size: -; J gene: TRBJ2-5; V gene: TRBV27; D gene: -
CDR3 DNA: TGTGCCAGTTCCGTTTACGGATCTAGCTCCTACGAGCAGTACTTC; CDR3 protein: CASSVYGSSSYEQYF; clone size: -; J gene: TRBJ2-7; V gene: TRBV19; D gene: -
CDR3 DNA: TGCAGCGTTGTAGGTAGTTGGGGACAGGGGTCAGAGGGGACTGAAGCTTTCTTT; CDR3 protein: CSVVGSWGQGSEGTEAFF; clone size: -; J gene: TRBJ1-1; V gene: TRBV29-1; D gene: TRBD1
CDR3 DNA: TGCGCCAGCAGCTCGGACGCAATCATTTCTGAAGCTTTCTTT; CDR3 protein: CASSSDAIISEAFF; clone size: -; J gene: TRBJ1-1; V gene: TRBV5-1; D gene: -
CDR3 DNA: TGTGCCAGCAGCTTAGGCGGGGTCTCCTACGAGCAGTACTTC; CDR3 protein: CASSLGGVSYEQYF; clone size: -; J gene: TRBJ2-7; V gene: TRBV13; D gene: -
CDR3 DNA: TGCAGCGCTCGCCTTTCTCTTCTGCGGGAGGGCTCTGGGGCCAACGTCCTGACTTTC; CDR3 protein: CSARLSLLREGSGANVLTF; clone size: once; J gene: TRBJ2-6; V gene: TRBV29-1; D gene: TRBD2
CDR3 DNA: TGTGCCAGCAGCTTGGAAGCAGGGTTTGGCCAGCCCCAGCATTTT; CDR3 protein: CASSLEAGFGQPQHF; clone size: -; J gene: TRBJ1-5; V gene: TRBV7-8; D gene: -
CDR3 DNA: TGTGCCAGCAGCCTGTCGACTAGAACTCGACAAGAGACCCAGTACTTC; CDR3 protein: CASSLSTRTRQETQYF; clone size: -; J gene: TRBJ2-5; V gene: TRBV9; D gene: -
CDR3 DNA: TGTGCCAGCAGCGAGGGGGTTAATACGCAGTATTTT; CDR3 protein: CASSEGVNTQYF; clone size: -; J gene: TRBJ2-3; V gene: TRBV7-8; D gene: -
CDR3 DNA: TGTGCCAGCAGCTTAAGTAAGAAGGGGACTGAAGCTTTCTTT; CDR3 protein: CASSLSKKGTEAFF; clone size: -; J gene: TRBJ1-1; V gene: TRBV13; D gene: -
CDR3 DNA: TGTGCCAGCAGTAACCAGGGGAGCACAGATACGCAGGTTTTT; CDR3 protein: CASSNQGSTDTQVF; clone size: -; J gene: TRBJ2-3; V gene: TRBV28; D gene: -
CDR3 DNA: TGTGCGCTGGCAGGGGTATCCTACGAGCAGTACTTC; CDR3 protein: CALAGVSYEQYF; clone size: -; J gene: TRBJ2-7; V gene: TRBV30; D gene: -
CDR3 DNA: TGCAGTGCTAGAGCAGGGGGCCATGGTGGCATTCAGTACTTC; CDR3 protein: CSARAGGHGGIQYF; clone size: -; J gene: TRBJ2-4; V gene: TRBV20-1; D gene: TRBD1
CDR3 DNA: TGCAGTGCTACCCGACTGAAAGCGGGGGGGCAGAATGAGCAGTTCTTC; CDR3 protein: CSATRLKAGGQNEQFF; clone size: -; J gene: TRBJ2-1; V gene: TRBV20-1; D gene: TRBD2
CDR3 DNA: TGCGCCAGCAGCTTGGCCGTGGGAGCTTTCTTT; CDR3 protein: CASSLAVGAFF; clone size: -; J gene: TRBJ1-1; V gene: TRBV5-1; D gene: -
CDR3 DNA: TGTGCCAGCAGGGGGACTAGCTACTACAATGAGCAGTTCTTC; CDR3 protein: CASRGTSYYNEQFF; clone size: -; J gene: TRBJ2-1; V gene: TRBV6-2/TRBV6-3; D gene: TRBD2
CDR3 DNA: TGTGCCAGCACCCCAGAGGGCGGGGGCACTAACTATGGCTACACCTTC; CDR3 protein: CASTPEGGGTNYGYTF; clone size: -; J gene: TRBJ1-2; V gene: TRBV7-9; D gene: -
CDR3 DNA: TGCGCCAGCAGCTTGGAGGGCGCGGGAGAGGAGACCCAGTACTTC; CDR3 protein: CASSLEGAGEETQYF; clone size: -; J gene: TRBJ2-5; V gene: TRBV5-1; D gene: TRBD2
CDR3 DNA: TGTGCCAGCAGTGAACGCGGGGGCCCGATAGGCAATGAGCAGTTCTTC; CDR3 protein: CASSERGGPIGNEQFF; clone size: -; J gene: TRBJ2-1; V gene: TRBV25-1; D gene: -